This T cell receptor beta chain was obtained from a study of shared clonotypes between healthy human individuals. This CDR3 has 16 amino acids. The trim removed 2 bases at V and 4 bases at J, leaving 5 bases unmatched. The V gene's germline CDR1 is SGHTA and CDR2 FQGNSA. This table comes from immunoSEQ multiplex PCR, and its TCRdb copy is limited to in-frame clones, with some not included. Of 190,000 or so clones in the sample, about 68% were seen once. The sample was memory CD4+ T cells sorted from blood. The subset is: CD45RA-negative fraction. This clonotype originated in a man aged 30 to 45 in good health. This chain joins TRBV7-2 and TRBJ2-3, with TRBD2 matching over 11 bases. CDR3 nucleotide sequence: TGTGCCAGCAGCTTATGGAGACTAGCGGGACCAGATACGCAGTATTTT. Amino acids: CASSLWRLAGPDTQYF.